These 30 T cell receptor beta chains were sequenced from one sample in a study of T cell clones after liver transplantation. Using immunoSEQ multiplex PCR, the repertoire was profiled, and TCRdb retains in-frame clones only, with some absent. The sample consists of under 15,000 clones, less than 85% of them appearing once. This sample comprised CD8+ T cells from blood, obtained at the 22-month timepoint. The receptors derive from a human patient who received a liver transplant. The T cells may come from the graft donor.

The rearrangement uses TRBV7-6 and TRBJ1-1; D gene uncertain. CDR1 SGHVS and CDR2 FNYEAQ come from the germline V gene. Trimming stripped 2 bases from V and 0 bases from J, with 10 bases between. The CDR3 has 15 residues. The CDR3: CASSLITPMNTEAFF. CDR3 sequence (DNA): TGTGCCAGCAGCTTAATCACACCGATGAACACTGAAGCTTTCTTT.

This clone was observed at least ten times. The V call is TRBV19, the J call TRBJ2-3; 9 bases match TRBD2. CDR1 LNHDA and CDR2 SQIVND come from the germline V gene (reference sequence). The J segment lost 6 bases and the V segment lost 5 bases, leaving 6 bases of the junction unmatched. CDR3 size: 14 residues. CDR3 protein: CASSVAGGLDTQYF. Written as DNA, the CDR3 is TGTGCCAGTAGTGTGGCGGGGGGGTTGGATACGCAGTATTTT.

This clone is termed large (0.1 to 1%). V is TRBV29-1 and J is TRBJ2-3; D remains ambiguous. V shed 4 bases and J shed 0 bases, with 14 bases lying between them. The CDR3 is 15 residues long. Germline assignment: CDR1 SQVTM and CDR2 ANQGSEA. The CDR3 here is CSVVKPPPSTDTQYF. CDR3 DNA: TGCAGCGTTGTAAAGCCACCACCTAGCACAGATACGCAGTATTTT.

The V call is TRBV9, the J call TRBJ1-1; the D is unclear. The CDR3 is 11 amino acids. Germline V gene sequence: CDR1 SGDLS, CDR2 YYNGEE. The V end was cut by 3 bases, the J end by 5 bases, with 5 bases between. The CDR3 loop is CASSAVTEAFF. The CDR3, as DNA: TGTGCCAGCAGCGCCGTAACTGAAGCTTTCTTT.

The chain employs TRBV7-9 and TRBJ2-3; D not resolved. This CDR3 region has 13 residues. V was shortened by 7 bases and J by 5 bases, with 13 bases between the two germline ends. CDR1 and CDR2 (germline): SEHNR, FQNEAQ (reference sequence). The CDR3 spells CASNESRGDTQYF. In DNA form, the CDR3 reads TGTGCCAGCAACGAATCCAGAGGAGATACGCAGTATTTT.

The DNA for the CDR3 is TGTGCCAGCAGCTCCAGGGGCTTAGACTATGGCTACACCTTC. Its protein is CASSSRGLDYGYTF. This chain connects TRBV7-9 to TRBJ1-2, with D tentatively TRBD1 (6 bases). The V end was cut by 4 bases, the J end by 3 bases, with 12 bases between. Germline CDR1 and CDR2: SEHNR and FQNEAQ (reference sequence). The CDR3 contains 14 residues.

This clone was seen once. This chain joins TRBV2 and TRBJ1-1; 9 bases fit TRBD1. The CDR3 runs to 16 residues. V trimming: 3 bases; J trimming: 0 bases; junction bases outside the gene matches: 5. Germline-derived CDR1 and CDR2 are SNHLY and FYNNEI. The CDR3 nucleotides read TGTGCCAGCAGTGACCCAGGGACAGGGATGAACACTGAAGCTTTCTTT. Translated: CASSDPGTGMNTEAFF.

The chain is built from TRBV6-5 and TRBJ1-1, with no clear D. Germline assignment: CDR1 MNHEY and CDR2 SVGAGI. The CDR3 consists of 13 residues. The germline V and J ends were trimmed by 2 bases and 1 base, with 5 bases remaining between them. The CDR3 region has the DNA TGTGCCAGCAGTTACAGGCCGAACACTGAAGCTTTCTTT. Its protein is CASSYRPNTEAFF.

This clone has only a few counts. V usage is TRBV7-2 and J usage is TRBJ2-7, with TRBD2 matching 9 bases. CDR1 and CDR2 (germline): SGHTA, FQGNSA. Trimming at V came to 2 bases and at J to 3 bases, leaving 2 bases not matched to a gene. This CDR3 is built from 14 residues. The CDR3 DNA sequence: TGTGCCAGCAGCTTAATAGCGGGAGACTACGAGCAGTACTTC. Translating it yields CASSLIAGDYEQYF. Complete variable domain (other parts from reference TRBV7-2 and TRBJ2-7): GAGVSQSPSNKVTEKGKDVELRCDPISGHTALYWYRQSLGQGLEFLIYFQGNSAPDKSGLPSDRFSAERTGGSVSTLTIQRTQQEDSAVYLCASSLIAGDYEQYFGPGTRLTVT.

The rearrangement links TRBV9 to TRBJ1-2; D gene ambiguous. The germline CDR1 and CDR2 sequences are SGDLS and YYNGEE. Trimming took off 0 bases at V and 4 bases at J, with 7 bases between the two ends. This CDR3 is built from 13 residues. The CDR3: CASSVEGSYGYTF. CDR3 DNA: TGTGCCAGCAGCGTAGAAGGTAGCTATGGCTACACCTTC.

The J gene is TRBJ2-3, the V gene TRBV7-9; D unresolved. V lost 5 bases and J 2 bases, leaving 8 bases between the germline ends. The CDR3 loop spans 13 amino acids. CDR1 is SEHNR, CDR2 FQNEAQ, per germline (reference sequence). CDR3 loop: CASSGGPTDTQYF. The CDR3 DNA reads as TGTGCCAGCAGCGGCGGCCCCACAGATACGCAGTATTTT.

The chain carries TRBV27 and TRBJ2-7; perhaps TRBD1 as D (6 bases). The CDR3 is made up of 14 amino acids. V lost 4 bases to trimming and J lost 2 bases, with 12 bases between them. Per the germline V gene, CDR1 is MNHEY and CDR2 is SMNVEV (reference sequence). CDR3 residues: CASSWTDTTYEQYF. As DNA, the CDR3 is TGTGCCAGCAGTTGGACAGATACAACCTACGAGCAGTACTTC.

The chain combines TRBV15 with TRBJ2-6; possibly TRBD1 for D (6 bases). This CDR3 spans 16 amino acids. The ends were cut back, 1 base at V and 0 bases at J, with 7 bases in the middle. CDR1 is LNHNV, CDR2 YYDKDF, per germline (reference sequence). The CDR3 protein is CATSRVGASGANVLTF. DNA for the CDR3: TGTGCCACCAGCAGAGTGGGGGCCTCTGGGGCCAACGTCCTGACTTTC. The whole variable domain, remainder taken from reference TRBV15 and TRBJ2-6, is DAMVIQNPRYQVTQFGKPVTLSCSQTLNHNVMYWYQQKSSQAPKLLFHYYDKDFNNEADTPDNFQSRRPNTSFCFLDIRSPGLGDTAMYLCATSRVGASGANVLTFGAGSRLTVL.

Turning to this clone: A much larger clone is a single base away; this may be a read error. As DNA, the CDR3 is TGTGCCGGCAGCCTATCATCCTCAGGTTGGAATGAAAAACTGTTTTTT. Protein: CAGSLSSSGWNEKLFF. The gene calls are TRBV7-6 and TRBJ1-4, with D uncertain. Germline V gene sequence: CDR1 SGHVS, CDR2 FNYEAQ. CDR3 size: 16 residues. The whole variable domain, remainder taken from reference TRBV7-6 and TRBJ1-4, is GAGVSQSPRYKVTKRGQDVALRCDPISGHVSLYWYRQALGQGPEFLTYFNYEAQQDKSGLPNDRFSAERPEGSISTLTIQRTEQRDSAMYRCAGSLSSSGWNEKLFFGSGTQLSVL.

This clone was picked up many times. V usage is TRBV19 and J usage is TRBJ1-1; no definite D call. V lost 10 bases and J lost 5, with 11 bases in between. CDR1 and CDR2 from the germline V gene are LNHDA and SQIVND (reference sequence). The CDR3 has 11 residues. DNA for the CDR3: TGTGCCACCTTTTACGGGACTGAAGCTTTCTTT. Amino acid sequence: CATFYGTEAFF. The full variable domain, in which reference TRBV19 and TRBJ1-1 provide the parts outside the CDR3, is DGGITQSPKYLFRKEGQNVTLSCEQNLNHDAMYWYRQDPGQGLRLIYYSQIVNDFQKGDIAEGYSVSREKKESFPLTVTSAQKNPTAFYLCATFYGTEAFFGQGTRLTVV.

The chain couples TRBV7-9 to TRBJ1-1; 9 bases agree with TRBD1. Germline CDR1 and CDR2: SEHNR and FQNEAQ (reference sequence). The CDR3 covers 15 residues. J lost 1 base, V lost 4 bases, and 4 bases had no gene match. CDR3 sequence reads: CASSSTGGRNTEAFF. For the CDR3, the DNA is TGTGCCAGCAGCTCTACAGGGGGCCGGAACACTGAAGCTTTCTTT. The full variable domain, its missing parts supplied by reference TRBV7-9 and TRBJ1-1, is DTGVSQNPRHKITKRGQNVTFRCDPISEHNRLYWYRQTLGQGPEFLTYFQNEAQLEKSRLLSDRFSAERPKGSFSTLEIQRTEQGDSAMYLCASSSTGGRNTEAFFGQGTRLTVV.

CDR3 sequence reads: CASSIGAINYGYTF. The DNA of the CDR3 is TGTGCCAGTAGTATAGGGGCCATCAACTATGGCTACACCTTC. V and J are TRBV19 and TRBJ1-2; D call uncertain. V dropped 1 base and J dropped 2 bases, with 8 bases sitting between them. The germline CDR1 and CDR2 sequences are LNHDA and SQIVND (reference sequence). CDR3 length equals 14 residues.

The chain is built from TRBV2 and TRBJ1-5; D perhaps matches TRBD1 (6 bases). From germline, CDR1 is SNHLY and CDR2 FYNNEI. The CDR3 totals 13 residues. Trimming stripped 7 bases from V and 5 bases from J, with 12 bases between. As DNA, the CDR3 is TGTGCCAGCACCGAAAGGGGGGATCAGCCCCAGCATTTT. Protein product: CASTERGDQPQHF.

This chain links TRBV6-6 with TRBJ2-7; 13 positions match TRBD2. Germline V gives CDR1 MNHNY, CDR2 SVGAGI (reference sequence). The CDR3 has 15 amino acids. Trimming removed 6 bases from V and 4 bases from J; junction bases left unmatched: 6. As DNA, the CDR3 is TGTGCCAGCAGACCCGGGACTAGCGGGAATTACGAGCAGTACTTC. Translated: CASRPGTSGNYEQYF.

The chain is built from TRBV6-1 and TRBJ2-2; D may be TRBD1 (5 bases). The V gene's germline CDR1 is MNHNS and CDR2 SASEGT. V gave up 2 bases and J gave up 3 bases, with 16 bases separating them. CDR3 length: 17 amino acids. CDR3 sequence: CASSEIGWQGYTGELFF. The CDR3 DNA reads as TGTGCCAGCAGTGAAATAGGGTGGCAGGGTTACACCGGGGAGCTGTTTTTT.

This chain connects TRBV7-9 to TRBJ1-2; D uncertain. The CDR3 contains 13 residues. V was trimmed by 3 bases and J by 3 bases, leaving 8 bases between them. CDR1 is SEHNR and CDR2 is FQNEAQ in the germline V gene (reference sequence). Written as DNA, the CDR3 is TGTGCCAGCAGCTTGAAGCCTTACTATGGCTACACCTTC. Amino acid sequence: CASSLKPYYGYTF. The whole variable domain, filled in from reference TRBV7-9 and TRBJ1-2, reads DTGVSQNPRHKITKRGQNVTFRCDPISEHNRLYWYRQTLGQGPEFLTYFQNEAQLEKSRLLSDRFSAERPKGSFSTLEIQRTEQGDSAMYLCASSLKPYYGYTFGSGTRLTVV.

The chain has TRBV9 and TRBJ2-5; D is unclear. Trimming cost V 3 bases and J 5 bases, with 2 bases left between them. CDR3 length: 10 amino acids. Germline CDR1 SGDLS, CDR2 YYNGEE. CDR3 bases: TGTGCCAGCAGCGGGGAGACCCAGTACTTC. Translation: CASSGETQYF.

The rearrangement joins TRBV28 to TRBJ2-1; TRBD2 aligns across 10 bases. The CDR3 is made up of 18 amino acids. V was pared by 6 bases and J by 6 bases, with 17 bases of the junction left unmatched. Germline CDR1 and CDR2: MDHEN and SYDVKM. DNA for the CDR3: TGTGCCAGCAGCTCGATAACTAGCGGGGTAGACCACCTCAATGAGCAGTTCTTC. Translating gives CASSSITSGVDHLNEQFF.

In its sample, this clone was seen a few times. The chain couples TRBV29-1 to TRBJ1-2; D possibly corresponds to TRBD1 (5 bases). Trimming stripped 2 bases from V and 6 bases from J, with 10 bases between. In germline, CDR1 is SQVTM, CDR2 ANQGSEA. The CDR3 contains 12 residues. CDR3 sequence (DNA): TGCAGCGTTGAAACCGGGACTCATGGCTACACCTTC. Its translation: CSVETGTHGYTF.

The chain joins TRBV5-1 to TRBJ1-1; D gene ambiguous. CDR3 size: 12 residues. Per germline, CDR1 SGHRS and CDR2 YFSETQ. V shed 1 base and J shed 5 bases, with 6 bases lying between them. Written as DNA, the CDR3 is TGCGCCAGCAGCTTGAGTGGAACTGAAGCTTTCTTT. Amino acids: CASSLSGTEAFF.

The rearrangement uses TRBV5-6 and TRBJ1-1; D is unresolved. Per germline, CDR1 SGHDT and CDR2 YYEEEE. The germline V and J ends were trimmed by 4 bases and 11 bases, with 18 bases remaining between them. This CDR3 is 13 amino acids long. This CDR3 reads CASSIPALRRAFF. In DNA, the CDR3 is TGTGCCAGCAGCATCCCAGCCCTAAGGAGGGCTTTCTTT.

The genes are TRBV6-6 and TRBJ1-2; D might be TRBD1 (5 bases). The CDR3 covers 13 residues. CDR1 MNHNY and CDR2 SVGAGI come from the germline V gene (reference sequence). V dropped 5 bases and J dropped 4 bases, with 11 bases sitting between them. This chain's CDR3 is CASSRRGAYGYTF. The CDR3 DNA reads as TGTGCCAGCAGTAGAAGGGGTGCCTATGGCTACACCTTC.

This clone appeared once. Other DNA sequences from this sample encode an identical CDR3 as well. This rearrangement joins TRBV12-5 to TRBJ2-1; no firm D call. V was pared by 1 base and J by 7 bases, with 5 bases between. CDR3 length: 12 amino acids. Looked up from germline, CDR1 is LGHNT and CDR2 is FRNRAP. This CDR3 reads CASGLGQNEQFF. CDR3 sequence (DNA): TGTGCTAGTGGTTTGGGGCAGAATGAGCAGTTCTTC.

This chain uses TRBV28 with TRBJ1-4; a possible D gene is TRBD1 (5 bases). The germline gives CDR1 MDHEN, CDR2 SYDVKM. The V gene lost 5 bases and the J gene lost 8 bases, with 12 bases spanning the gap. This CDR3 contains 13 residues. In nucleotides, the CDR3 is TGTGCCAGCAGTCTGTCCGGGGGAGAAAAACTGTTTTTT. It translates to CASSLSGGEKLFF.

J is TRBJ1-1 and V is TRBV7-2; 7 bases are shared with TRBD1. Germline trimming cut 2 bases from V and 9 bases from J; bases unmatched to any gene: 6. Germline assignment: CDR1 SGHTA and CDR2 FQGNSA. This CDR3 is built from 13 residues. In DNA, the CDR3 is TGTGCCAGCAGCTTAACTACAGGGGCCCAAGCTTTCTTT. Translated, it gives CASSLTTGAQAFF.